Each of the 31 T cell receptor beta chains below was sequenced from the same sample in a study of blood T cell repertoires in COVID-19. Using immunoSEQ multiplex PCR, the repertoire was profiled, and TCRdb retains in-frame clones only, with some absent. The table has 120,000 or so clones, just under 80% seen once; the top ten hold 25%. The sample taken for sequencing was peripheral blood. These TCRs come from a human donor in a cohort sampled during active COVID-19.

This clone was seen a handful of times. The chain uses TRBV6-5 and TRBJ2-4; 7 bases match TRBD1. Germline V lookup: CDR1 MNHEY, CDR2 SVGAGI. This CDR3 spans 13 amino acids. With 4 bases clipped from V and 8 bases from J, the junction kept 5 bases outside the gene matches. As DNA, the CDR3 is TGTGCCAGCAGTTCGACAGGGTTGGACATTCAGTACTTC. Protein sequence: CASSSTGLDIQYF.

The V and J genes are TRBV19 and TRBJ2-5, with 8 bases matching TRBD1. CDR1 LNHDA and CDR2 SQIVND come from the germline V gene (reference sequence). Germline trimming cut 5 bases from V and 1 base from J; bases unmatched to any gene: 3. The CDR3 runs to 14 residues. The CDR3 region is CASSSGQAQETQYF. CDR3 bases: TGTGCCAGTAGTTCGGGACAGGCCCAAGAGACCCAGTACTTC.

The rearrangement uses TRBV2 and TRBJ2-3; TRBD2 aligns across 10 bases. V shed 5 bases, J shed 2 bases, and the junction held 4 bases outside the gene matches. The CDR3 runs to 15 residues. Germline lookup yields CDR1 SNHLY and CDR2 FYNNEI. The chain's CDR3 is CASSLAGGHTDTQYF. In DNA form, the CDR3 reads TGTGCCAGCAGTTTAGCGGGGGGACACACAGATACGCAGTATTTT.

This clone was found a few times. The rearrangement uses TRBV10-3 and TRBJ2-2; 14 bases match TRBD2. Germline V gene sequence: CDR1 ENHRY, CDR2 SYGVKD. The CDR3 covers 15 residues. V shed 10 bases and J 8 bases; nucleotides not matched to a gene: 9. CDR3 amino acids: CATGTSGRIGGELFF. DNA for the CDR3: TGTGCCACAGGGACTAGCGGGAGAATTGGAGGGGAGCTGTTTTTT.

This clone was seen once. J is TRBJ2-1 and V is TRBV18; 12 nucleotides align to TRBD1. The ends lost 1 base at V and 8 bases at J; junction bases unmatched: 9. The CDR3 consists of 17 residues. Germline lookup yields CDR1 KGHSH and CDR2 LQKENI. The DNA for the CDR3 is TGTGCCAGCTCACCACTTATCGGGACAGGGGGCAGGGATGAGCAGTTCTTC. Its translation is CASSPLIGTGGRDEQFF.

The rearrangement uses TRBV19 and TRBJ2-7; 9 bases are a match to TRBD2. The CDR3 loop spans 15 amino acids. V was clipped by 3 bases and J by 2 bases; unmatched bases: 5. Germline loops: CDR1 LNHDA, CDR2 SQIVND (reference sequence). CDR3 nucleotide sequence: TGTGCCAGTAGTATCCAGCGGGGGGCCCCCTACGAGCAGTACTTC. Residues: CASSIQRGAPYEQYF.

V and J are TRBV30 and TRBJ2-5, with D perhaps matching TRBD2 (5 bases). This CDR3 has 14 amino acids. The germline V gene encodes CDR1 GTSNPN and CDR2 SVGIG (reference sequence). Trimming took off 0 bases at V and 1 base at J, with 9 bases between the two ends. The CDR3 loop reads CAWSVEALQETQYF. CDR3 sequence (DNA): TGTGCCTGGAGTGTGGAGGCACTCCAAGAGACCCAGTACTTC.

J is TRBJ2-7 and V is TRBV28; D gene ambiguous. The length of the CDR3 is 12 residues. V gave up 1 base and J gave up 10 bases, with 11 bases separating them. Germline V lookup: CDR1 MDHEN, CDR2 SYDVKM. CDR3 sequence (DNA): TGTGCCAGCAGTTTATCCGTTACGCGCCAGTACTTC. This gives the protein CASSLSVTRQYF.

This clone was seen more than once but under ten times. V and J are TRBV5-5 and TRBJ1-3; D remains unclear. Germline-derived CDR1 and CDR2 are SGHKS and YYEKEE (reference sequence). The ends were cut back, 0 bases at V and 8 bases at J, with 9 bases in the middle. The CDR3 runs to 13 residues. The CDR3 is CASSLGIGDTIYF. The CDR3 nucleotides read TGTGCCAGCAGCTTGGGTATCGGGGACACCATATATTTT.

This chain uses TRBV28 with TRBJ1-2, with 11 bases that match TRBD1. Germline V gives CDR1 MDHEN, CDR2 SYDVKM. CDR3 length: 15 residues. The J segment lost 9 bases and the V segment lost 6 bases, leaving 12 bases of the junction unmatched. The CDR3 protein is CASRPQGQGDNSYTF. The CDR3 DNA sequence: TGTGCCAGCAGACCCCAGGGACAGGGGGATAATAGCTACACCTTC.

This rearrangement joins TRBV4-3 to TRBJ2-2, with TRBD2 as a possible D gene (5 bases). The germline gives CDR1 LGHNA, CDR2 YSLEER. The CDR3 spans 17 residues. V lost 0 bases to trimming and J lost 0 bases, with 11 bases between them. The CDR3, as DNA: TGCGCCAGCAGCCAAGATCGGACTGCCCCGAACACCGGGGAGCTGTTTTTT. Translating it yields CASSQDRTAPNTGELFF.

V usage is TRBV9 and J usage is TRBJ2-2, with 9 bases identical to TRBD2. Per germline, CDR1 SGDLS and CDR2 YYNGEE. This CDR3 is 15 amino acids long. Germline trimming cut 4 bases from V and 4 bases from J; bases unmatched to any gene: 5. This chain's CDR3 is CASSPVRGGTGELFF. The CDR3 DNA is TGTGCCAGCAGCCCCGTGCGGGGGGGCACCGGGGAGCTGTTTTTT.

This clone was detected ten times or more. The rearrangement uses TRBV4-2 and TRBJ2-1; 10 bases agree with TRBD2. Trimming cost V 1 base and J 6 bases; bases outside gene matches: 12. The CDR3 runs 18 residues. The V gene's germline CDR1 is LGHNA and CDR2 YNFKEQ. The CDR3 region is CASSQGIAGGEGANEQFF. The CDR3, as DNA: TGTGCCAGCAGCCAAGGGATAGCGGGAGGAGAGGGGGCCAATGAGCAGTTCTTC.

This clone was detected only a few times. The V and J genes are TRBV5-1 and TRBJ1-6, with D perhaps matching TRBD1 (6 bases). The V gene lost 4 bases and the J gene lost 7 bases, with 15 bases spanning the gap. CDR3 length: 15 amino acids. Germline V lookup: CDR1 SGHRS, CDR2 YFSETQ. CDR3 coding DNA: TGCGCCAGCAGCGCCGCAGGGGCAACAAATTCACCCCTCCACTTT. This gives the protein CASSAAGATNSPLHF.

The chain carries TRBV9 and TRBJ2-3, with 9 bases aligning to TRBD2. The CDR3 length is 14 residues. Germline loops: CDR1 SGDLS, CDR2 YYNGEE. V shed 7 bases, J shed 3 bases, and the junction held 6 bases outside the gene matches. Written as DNA, the CDR3 is TGTGCCAGCGGTGGCGGGGGGGATACAGATACGCAGTATTTT. Translation: CASGGGGDTDTQYF.

The chain combines TRBV11-2 with TRBJ2-7, with a weak D call TRBD2 (6 bases). Germline loops: CDR1 SGHAT, CDR2 FQNNGV. This CDR3 is 14 amino acids long. Between the trimmed V and J ends, which lost 3 bases and 4 bases, there was a span of 13 bases. For the CDR3, the DNA is TGTGCCAGCAGCTTCACGGCGGGAATATACGAGCAGTACTTC. Translation: CASSFTAGIYEQYF. The full variable domain, completed using reference TRBV11-2 and TRBJ2-7, is EAGVAQSPRYKIIEKRQSVAFWCNPISGHATLYWYQQILGQGPKLLIQFQNNGVVDDSQLPKDRFSAERLKGVDSTLKIQPAKLEDSAVYLCASSFTAGIYEQYFGPGTRLTVT.

The V gene is TRBV7-3, the J gene TRBJ2-3; 8 bases are a match to TRBD2. Germline trimming cut 1 base from V and 2 bases from J; bases unmatched to any gene: 2. The CDR3 extends over 15 amino acids. Looked up from germline, CDR1 is SGHTA and CDR2 is FQGTGA. CDR3 sequence reads: CASSLKRGPTDTQYF. CDR3 nucleotides: TGTGCCAGCAGCTTAAAGCGGGGGCCCACAGATACGCAGTATTTT.

This sequence joins TRBV29-1 and TRBJ2-5, with a weak D call TRBD1 (5 bases). Germline V gene data show CDR1 as SQVTM and CDR2 as ANQGSEA. Trimming took 1 base from V and 4 from J, leaving 7 bases between them. This CDR3 contains 12 residues. CDR3 DNA: TGCAGCGTTGAAGGGGGCGGAGAGACCCAGTACTTC. Its protein is CSVEGGGETQYF.

The genes are TRBV7-2 and TRBJ2-5; TRBD1 matches 7 bases. V trimming: 1 base; J trimming: 5 bases; junction bases outside the gene matches: 7. The CDR3 spans 15 residues. Looked up from germline, CDR1 is SGHTA and CDR2 is FQGNSA. CDR3 protein: CASSLETEGAETQYF. The CDR3 DNA reads as TGTGCCAGCAGCTTAGAGACTGAGGGGGCGGAGACCCAGTACTTC. Using reference TRBV7-2 and TRBJ2-5 for the parts outside the CDR3, the full variable domain is GAGVSQSPSNKVTEKGKDVELRCDPISGHTALYWYRQSLGQGLEFLIYFQGNSAPDKSGLPSDRFSAERTGGSVSTLTIQRTQQEDSAVYLCASSLETEGAETQYFGPGTRLLVL.

The gene calls are TRBV3-1 (or the pseudogene TRBV3-2) and TRBJ1-2; a weak D match, TRBD1 (6 bases). The CDR3 consists of 14 residues. Trimming left V 4 bases short and J 8 bases short, with 17 bases between. Germline V gives CDR1 LGHDT, CDR2 YNNKEL (reference sequence). DNA of the CDR3: TGTGCCAGCAGCCCCCAGGGGTCTTCTAGGGGCTACACCTTC. Translation gives CASSPQGSSRGYTF.

V and J are TRBV4-2 and TRBJ1-2; no clear D. Germline values: CDR1 LGHNA, CDR2 YNFKEQ. V was cut by 4 bases and J by 3 bases, with 15 bases left in between. The CDR3 runs to 15 residues. CDR3 residues: CASSRGDRRDYGYTF. CDR3 sequence (DNA): TGTGCCAGCAGCCGGGGAGACCGACGGGACTATGGCTACACCTTC.

CDR3 nucleotides: TGTGCCAGCACCCCAGGGCGGGGCGGTTCACCCCTCCACTTT. This sequence encodes CASTPGRGGSPLHF. The gene calls are TRBV3-1 (or the pseudogene TRBV3-2) and TRBJ1-6; possible D gene TRBD1, 5 bases. Germline V lookup: CDR1 LGHDT, CDR2 YNNKEL (reference sequence). The CDR3 is made up of 14 amino acids. Trimming left V 7 bases short and J 9 bases short, with 16 bases between.

The gene calls are TRBV9 and TRBJ2-2; TRBD1 agrees at 10 bases. Losses at the gene ends were 0 bases for V and 6 bases for J; bases not matched to a gene: 2. Germline V CDR1 and CDR2: SGDLS, YYNGEE. The length of the CDR3 is 15 residues. The CDR3 DNA sequence: TGTGCCAGCAGCGTAGGGGACAGGGGTTCCGGGGAGCTGTTTTTT. It codes for CASSVGDRGSGELFF.

The rearrangement links TRBV15 to TRBJ2-3; D remains unclear. This CDR3 is built from 14 residues. Germline V lookup: CDR1 LNHNV, CDR2 YYDKDF (reference sequence). The V gene lost 5 bases and the J gene lost 3 bases, with 12 bases spanning the gap. CDR3 nucleotides: TGTGCCACCAGCCGCATGGCCGGGACAGATACGCAGTATTTT. As protein: CATSRMAGTDTQYF.

The gene calls are TRBV30 and TRBJ1-5; D call uncertain. Trimming removed 0 bases from V and 3 bases from J, with 6 bases in between. This CDR3 spans 13 amino acids. CDR1 is GTSNPN and CDR2 is SVGIG in the germline V gene (reference sequence). The CDR3 is CAWSVEVNQPQHF. CDR3 coding DNA: TGTGCCTGGAGTGTAGAGGTCAATCAGCCCCAGCATTTT.

V gene TRBV5-6 combines with J gene TRBJ2-7; D gene uncertain. In germline, CDR1 is SGHDT, CDR2 YYEEEE. There are 15 residues in the CDR3. V gave up 7 bases and J gave up 0 bases, with 17 bases separating them. The CDR3 coding sequence is TGTGCCAGCCGCAAAGGCAGGTCCTACTCCTACGAGCAGTACTTC. This encodes CASRKGRSYSYEQYF.

This clone was recorded a few times. Written as DNA, the CDR3 is TGTGCCAGTAGTATTGCCTCGGCGGGAGCAACCTACGAGCAGTACTTC. Protein: CASSIASAGATYEQYF. V gene TRBV19 combines with J gene TRBJ2-7; 7 positions agree with TRBD2. Germline V gene lookup returns CDR1 LNHDA and CDR2 SQIVND (reference sequence). The ends lost 3 bases at V and 2 bases at J; junction bases unmatched: 10. The CDR3 covers 16 residues. Together with reference TRBV19 and TRBJ2-7, the CDR3 gives the full variable domain: DGGITQSPKYLFRKEGQNVTLSCEQNLNHDAMYWYRQDPGQGLRLIYYSQIVNDFQKGDIAEGYSVSREKKESFPLTVTSAQKNPTAFYLCASSIASAGATYEQYFGPGTRLTVT.

The chain has TRBV19 and TRBJ2-3; TRBD2 aligns across 8 bases. Germline loops: CDR1 LNHDA, CDR2 SQIVND (reference sequence). The CDR3 totals 15 residues. The V gene end was trimmed by 3 bases and the J gene end by 6 bases; junction bases not matched to a gene: 8. CDR3 bases: TGTGCCAGTAGTATTGGAGCGGGGGCGGGCGATACGCAGTATTTT. Amino acid sequence: CASSIGAGAGDTQYF.

Only one count was recorded for this clone. J is TRBJ2-3 and V is TRBV7-3; possibly TRBD2 for D (5 bases). Looked up from germline, CDR1 is SGHTA and CDR2 is FQGTGA. Trimming left V 2 bases short and J 2 bases short, with 8 bases between. The CDR3 consists of 14 residues. CDR3 residues: CASSLLRDTDTQYF. CDR3 nucleotide sequence: TGTGCCAGCAGCTTATTGAGGGACACAGATACGCAGTATTTT.

V usage is TRBV7-8 and J usage is TRBJ1-1; 10 bases align to TRBD1. The CDR3 loop spans 14 amino acids. Trimming at V came to 4 bases and at J to 4 bases, leaving 3 bases not matched to a gene. CDR1 is SGHVS, CDR2 FQNEAQ, per germline. CDR3 amino acids: CASSWGQGSTEAFF. The CDR3 nucleotides read TGTGCCAGCAGCTGGGGACAGGGGAGCACTGAAGCTTTCTTT.

The genes are TRBV19 and TRBJ1-5; D unclear. The V end was cut by 6 bases, the J end by 0 bases, with 12 bases between. This CDR3 comprises 15 residues. Germline CDR1 is LNHDA and CDR2 is SQIVND (reference sequence). In nucleotides, the CDR3 is TGTGCCAGTAGACGGGGAGGGTCTAGCAATCAGCCCCAGCATTTT. This codes for CASRRGGSSNQPQHF.